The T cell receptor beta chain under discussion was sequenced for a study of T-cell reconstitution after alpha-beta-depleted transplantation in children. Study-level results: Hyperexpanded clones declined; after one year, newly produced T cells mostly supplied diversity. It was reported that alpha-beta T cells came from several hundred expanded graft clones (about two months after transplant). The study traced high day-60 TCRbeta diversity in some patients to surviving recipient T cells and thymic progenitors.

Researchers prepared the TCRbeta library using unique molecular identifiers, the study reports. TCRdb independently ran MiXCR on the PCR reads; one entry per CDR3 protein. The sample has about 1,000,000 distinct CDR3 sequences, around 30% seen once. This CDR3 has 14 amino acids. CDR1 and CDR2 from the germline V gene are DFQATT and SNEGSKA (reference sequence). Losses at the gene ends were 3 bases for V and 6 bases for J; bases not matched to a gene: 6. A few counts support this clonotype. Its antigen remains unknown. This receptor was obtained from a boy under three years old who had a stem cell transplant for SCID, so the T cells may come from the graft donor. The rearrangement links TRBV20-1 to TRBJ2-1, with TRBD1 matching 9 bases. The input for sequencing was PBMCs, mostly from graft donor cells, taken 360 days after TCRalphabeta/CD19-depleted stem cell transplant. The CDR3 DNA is TGCAGTGCTAGGGGGACAGGGATTACCAATGAGCAGTTCTTC. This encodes CSARGTGITNEQFF.